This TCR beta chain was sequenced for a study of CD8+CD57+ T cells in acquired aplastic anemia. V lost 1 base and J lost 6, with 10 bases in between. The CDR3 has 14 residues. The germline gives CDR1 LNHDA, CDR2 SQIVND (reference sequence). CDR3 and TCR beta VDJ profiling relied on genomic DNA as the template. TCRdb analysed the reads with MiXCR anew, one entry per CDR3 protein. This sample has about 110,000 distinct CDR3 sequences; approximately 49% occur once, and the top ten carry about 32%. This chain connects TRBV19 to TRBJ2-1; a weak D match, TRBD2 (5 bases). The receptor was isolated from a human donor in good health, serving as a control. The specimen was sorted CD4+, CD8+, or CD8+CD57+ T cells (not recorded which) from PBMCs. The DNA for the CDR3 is TGTGCCAGTAGTATAGCCCCGGGAACCAATGAGCAGTTCTTC. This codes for CASSIAPGTNEQFF.